This TCR beta chain originates from a study of cytomegalovirus exposure and HLA in healthy donors. The assay was immunoSEQ multiplex PCR, and TCRdb's table has in-frame clones only and misses some. The profile covers under 80,000 clones, with about 89% appearing a single time and 0.95% to 1.5% taken by the ten largest. For this clone: Its specificity is unknown.

Study-level results: A few CMV-associated chains proved CMV antigen-specific in vitro. TCR beta chains numbering roughly 150 were designated cytomegalovirus-associated.

Sequenced: PBMCs. The sequence was obtained from a woman between 18 and 29 years old in good health and CMV-seronegative.

CDR3 DNA sequence: TGTGCCAGTAGTAATCCCCAAGGGGCAGTAGTAGGAAACACCATATATTTT. Translated: CASSNPQGAVVGNTIYF. The gene calls are TRBV19 and TRBJ1-3, with D possibly matching TRBD1 (5 bases). Germline V gene lookup returns CDR1 LNHDA and CDR2 SQIVND (reference sequence). Trimming cost V 4 bases and J 4 bases, with 20 bases left between them. There are 17 residues in the CDR3.